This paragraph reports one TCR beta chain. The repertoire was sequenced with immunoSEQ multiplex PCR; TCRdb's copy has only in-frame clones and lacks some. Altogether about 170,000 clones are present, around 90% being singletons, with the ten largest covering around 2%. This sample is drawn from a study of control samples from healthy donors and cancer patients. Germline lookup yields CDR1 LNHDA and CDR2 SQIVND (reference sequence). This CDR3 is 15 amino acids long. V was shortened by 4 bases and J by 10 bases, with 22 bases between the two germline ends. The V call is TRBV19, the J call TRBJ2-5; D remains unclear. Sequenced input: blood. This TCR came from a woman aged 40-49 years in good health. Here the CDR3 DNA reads TGTGCCAGTAGTACCAAATCGGTCACGTATTATGACCAGTACTTC. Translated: CASSTKSVTYYDQYF.